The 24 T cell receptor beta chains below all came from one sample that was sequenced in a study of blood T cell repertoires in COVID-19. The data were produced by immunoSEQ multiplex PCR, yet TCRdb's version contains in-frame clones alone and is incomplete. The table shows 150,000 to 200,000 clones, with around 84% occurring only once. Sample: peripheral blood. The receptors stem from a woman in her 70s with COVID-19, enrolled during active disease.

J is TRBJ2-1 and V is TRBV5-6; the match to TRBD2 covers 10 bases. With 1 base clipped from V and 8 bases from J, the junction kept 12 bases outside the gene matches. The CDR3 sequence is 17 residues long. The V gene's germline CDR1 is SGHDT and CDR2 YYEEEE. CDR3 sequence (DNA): TGTGCCAGCAGCTTGAATTCTCCTAGCGGGAGAATCTATGAGCAGTTCTTC. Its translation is CASSLNSPSGRIYEQFF.

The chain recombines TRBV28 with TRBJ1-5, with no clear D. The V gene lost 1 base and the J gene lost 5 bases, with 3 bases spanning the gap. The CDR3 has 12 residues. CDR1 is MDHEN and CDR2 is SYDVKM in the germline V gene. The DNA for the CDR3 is TGTGCCAGCAGTTTATCCTATCAGCCCCAGCATTTT. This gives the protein CASSLSYQPQHF.

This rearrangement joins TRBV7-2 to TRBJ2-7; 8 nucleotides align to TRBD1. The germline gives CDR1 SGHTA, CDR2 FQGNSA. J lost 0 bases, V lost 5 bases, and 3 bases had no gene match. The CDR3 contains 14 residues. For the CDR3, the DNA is TGTGCCAGCAGCCGGGACAGGTACTCCTACGAGCAGTACTTC. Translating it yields CASSRDRYSYEQYF.

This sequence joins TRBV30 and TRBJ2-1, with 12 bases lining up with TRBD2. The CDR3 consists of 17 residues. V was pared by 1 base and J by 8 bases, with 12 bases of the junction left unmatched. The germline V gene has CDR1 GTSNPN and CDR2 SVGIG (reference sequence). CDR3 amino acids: CAWSGWSTSGRKDEQFF. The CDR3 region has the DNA TGTGCCTGGAGTGGGTGGTCGACTAGCGGGAGAAAGGATGAGCAGTTCTTC.

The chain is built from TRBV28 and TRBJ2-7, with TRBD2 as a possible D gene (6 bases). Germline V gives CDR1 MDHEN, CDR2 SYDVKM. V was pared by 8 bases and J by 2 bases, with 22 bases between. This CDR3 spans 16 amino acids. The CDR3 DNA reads TGTGCCAGCGGATCGGTATCAAGGGCGGGGACCTACGAGCAGTACTTC. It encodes CASGSVSRAGTYEQYF.

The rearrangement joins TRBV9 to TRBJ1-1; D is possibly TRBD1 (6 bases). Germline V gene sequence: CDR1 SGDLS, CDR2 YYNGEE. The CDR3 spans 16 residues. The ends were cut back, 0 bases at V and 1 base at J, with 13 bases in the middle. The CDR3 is CASSVGAGASNTEAFF. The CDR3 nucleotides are TGTGCCAGCAGCGTAGGGGCAGGGGCCTCGAACACTGAAGCTTTCTTT.

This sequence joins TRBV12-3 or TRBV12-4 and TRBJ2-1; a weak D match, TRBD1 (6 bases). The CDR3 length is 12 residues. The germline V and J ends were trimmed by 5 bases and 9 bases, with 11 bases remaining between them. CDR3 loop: CASSARRGEQFF. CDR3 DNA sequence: TGTGCCAGCAGTGCCCGCAGGGGTGAGCAGTTCTTC.

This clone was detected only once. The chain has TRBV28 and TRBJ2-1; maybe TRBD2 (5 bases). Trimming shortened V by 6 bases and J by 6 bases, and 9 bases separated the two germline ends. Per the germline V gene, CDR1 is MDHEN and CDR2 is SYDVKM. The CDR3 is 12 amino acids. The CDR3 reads CASSFGLNEQFF. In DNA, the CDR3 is TGTGCCAGCAGCTTCGGACTCAATGAGCAGTTCTTC.

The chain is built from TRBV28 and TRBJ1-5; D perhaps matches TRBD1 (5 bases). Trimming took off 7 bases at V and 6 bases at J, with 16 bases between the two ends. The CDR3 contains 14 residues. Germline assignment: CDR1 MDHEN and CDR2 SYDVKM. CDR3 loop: CASIPQGWGQPQHF. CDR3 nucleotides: TGTGCCAGCATCCCCCAGGGTTGGGGTCAGCCCCAGCATTTT.

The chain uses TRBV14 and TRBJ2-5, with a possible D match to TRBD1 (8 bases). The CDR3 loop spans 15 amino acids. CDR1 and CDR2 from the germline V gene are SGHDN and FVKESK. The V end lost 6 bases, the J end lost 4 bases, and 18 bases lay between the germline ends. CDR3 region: CASSRGQGGGETQYF. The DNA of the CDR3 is TGTGCCAGCAGTCGTGGACAGGGAGGGGGAGAGACCCAGTACTTC.

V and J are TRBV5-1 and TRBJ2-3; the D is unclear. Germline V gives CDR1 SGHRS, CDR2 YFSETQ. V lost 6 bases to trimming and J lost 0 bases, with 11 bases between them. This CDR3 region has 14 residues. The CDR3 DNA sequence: TGCGCCAGCACCCAACAGAGAAGCACAGATACGCAGTATTTT. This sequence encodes CASTQQRSTDTQYF.

CDR3 protein: CASGLSSGVGEQYV. In nucleotides, the CDR3 is TGTGCTAGTGGTTTGTCTAGCGGGGTTGGAGAGCAGTACGTC. The rearrangement links TRBV12-5 to TRBJ2-7, with 9 bases fitting TRBD2. The germline V gene has CDR1 LGHNT and CDR2 FRNRAP. V lost 2 bases to trimming and J lost 7 bases; unmatched junction nucleotides: 6. The CDR3 is 14 residues long.

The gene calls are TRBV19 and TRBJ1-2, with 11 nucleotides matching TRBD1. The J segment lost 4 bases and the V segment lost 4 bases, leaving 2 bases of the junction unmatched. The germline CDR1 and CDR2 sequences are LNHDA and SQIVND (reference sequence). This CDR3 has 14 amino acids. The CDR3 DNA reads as TGTGCCAGTAGTAGGACAGGGGGCGGCTATGGCTACACCTTC. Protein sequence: CASSRTGGGYGYTF.

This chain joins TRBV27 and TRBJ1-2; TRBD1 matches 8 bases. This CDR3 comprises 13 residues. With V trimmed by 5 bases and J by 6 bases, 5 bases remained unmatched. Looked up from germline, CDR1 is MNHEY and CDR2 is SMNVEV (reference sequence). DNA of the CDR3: TGTGCCAGCAGTCCCCAGACAGGGGATGGCTACACCTTC. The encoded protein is CASSPQTGDGYTF.

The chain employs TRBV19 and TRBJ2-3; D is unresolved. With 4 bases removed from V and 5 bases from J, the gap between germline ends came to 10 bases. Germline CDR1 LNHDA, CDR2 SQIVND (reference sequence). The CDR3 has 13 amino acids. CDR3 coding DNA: TGTGCCAGTAGTACCATATCCGGAGATACGCAGTATTTT. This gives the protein CASSTISGDTQYF.

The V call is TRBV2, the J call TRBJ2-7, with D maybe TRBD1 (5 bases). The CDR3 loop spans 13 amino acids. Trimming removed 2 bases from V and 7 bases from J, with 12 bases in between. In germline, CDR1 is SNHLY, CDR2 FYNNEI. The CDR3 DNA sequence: TGTGCCAGCAGTGAATCAGGGCGAGAGGAGCAGTACGTC. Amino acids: CASSESGREEQYV.

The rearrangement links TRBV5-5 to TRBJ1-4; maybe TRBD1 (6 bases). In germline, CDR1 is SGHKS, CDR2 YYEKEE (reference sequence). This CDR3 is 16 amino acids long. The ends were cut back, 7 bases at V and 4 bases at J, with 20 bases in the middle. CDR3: CASFRQASIINEKLFF. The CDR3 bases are TGTGCCAGCTTTAGACAGGCGTCGATTATTAATGAAAAACTGTTTTTT.

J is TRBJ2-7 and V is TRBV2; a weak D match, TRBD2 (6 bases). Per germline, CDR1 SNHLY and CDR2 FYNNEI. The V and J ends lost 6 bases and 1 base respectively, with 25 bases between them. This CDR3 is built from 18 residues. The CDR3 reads CASRALESTGARSYEQYF. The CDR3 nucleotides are TGTGCCAGCAGGGCGCTGGAATCCACGGGAGCGCGGTCCTACGAGCAGTACTTC.

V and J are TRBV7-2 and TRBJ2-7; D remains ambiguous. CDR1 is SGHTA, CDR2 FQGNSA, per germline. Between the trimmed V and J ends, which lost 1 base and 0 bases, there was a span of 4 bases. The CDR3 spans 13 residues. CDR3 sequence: CASSLDLSYEQYF. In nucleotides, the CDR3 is TGTGCCAGCAGCTTAGATCTCTCCTACGAGCAGTACTTC.

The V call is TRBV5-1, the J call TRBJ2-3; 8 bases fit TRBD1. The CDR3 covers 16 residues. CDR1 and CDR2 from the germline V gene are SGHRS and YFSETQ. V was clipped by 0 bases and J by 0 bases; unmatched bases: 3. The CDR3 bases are TGCGCCAGCAGCTTGGGACAGGGGACGAGCACAGATACGCAGTATTTT. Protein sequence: CASSLGQGTSTDTQYF.

CDR3 DNA: TGTGCCAGCAGCCCCTCGACGGGAGCTAACTATGGCTACACCTTC. This codes for CASSPSTGANYGYTF. The rearrangement uses TRBV7-9 and TRBJ1-2; no clear D gene. The CDR3 covers 15 residues. Germline V CDR1 and CDR2: SEHNR, FQNEAQ (reference sequence). Trimming cost V 5 bases and J 0 bases, with 13 bases left between them.

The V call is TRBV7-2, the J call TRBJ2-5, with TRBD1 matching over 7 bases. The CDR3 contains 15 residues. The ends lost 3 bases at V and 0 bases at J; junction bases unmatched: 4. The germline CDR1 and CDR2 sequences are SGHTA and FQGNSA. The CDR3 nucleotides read TGTGCCAGCAGCTTGGGGACAGTTTACCAAGAGACCCAGTACTTC. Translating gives CASSLGTVYQETQYF.

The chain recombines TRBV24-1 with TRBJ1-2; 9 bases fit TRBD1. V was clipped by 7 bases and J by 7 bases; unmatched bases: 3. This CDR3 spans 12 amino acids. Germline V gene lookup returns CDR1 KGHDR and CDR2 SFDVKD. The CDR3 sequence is CATRGQGGGYTF. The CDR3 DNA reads TGTGCCACCAGGGGACAGGGTGGTGGCTACACCTTC.

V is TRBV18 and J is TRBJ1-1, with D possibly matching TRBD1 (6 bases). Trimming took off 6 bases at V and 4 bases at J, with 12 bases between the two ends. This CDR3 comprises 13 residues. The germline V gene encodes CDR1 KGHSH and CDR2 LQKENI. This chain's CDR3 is CASSGGGGTEAFF. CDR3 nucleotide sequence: TGTGCCAGCTCCGGGGGAGGGGGCACTGAAGCTTTCTTT. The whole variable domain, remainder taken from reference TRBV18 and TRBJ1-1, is NAGVMQNPRHLVRRRGQEARLRCSPMKGHSHVYWYRQLPEEGLKFMVYLQKENIIDESGMPKERFSAEFPKEGPSILRIQQVVRGDSAAYFCASSGGGGTEAFFGQGTRLTVV.